This entry lists 21 T cell receptor beta chains sequenced from one sample in a study of blood T cell repertoires in COVID-19. Data came from immunoSEQ multiplex PCR; TCRdb stores just in-frame clones and leaves some out. The sample has about 140,000 clones, around three quarters seen once. Material for sequencing was peripheral blood. Every receptor here comes from a man older than 75 with acute or convalescent COVID-19.

J is TRBJ1-2 and V is TRBV5-1, with D possibly being TRBD1 (6 bases). In germline, CDR1 is SGHRS, CDR2 YFSETQ. The V end lost 4 bases, the J end lost 4 bases, and 17 bases lay between the germline ends. This CDR3 spans 15 amino acids. Written as DNA, the CDR3 is TGCGCCAGCAGCACGGACAGCCGACAAGGCTATGGCTACACCTTC. Translated: CASSTDSRQGYGYTF.

This chain uses TRBV28 with TRBJ1-2, with TRBD1 matching over 10 bases. The CDR3 extends over 15 amino acids. Germline V gives CDR1 MDHEN, CDR2 SYDVKM. V dropped 6 bases and J dropped 6; count of bases not matched to a gene: 10. The CDR3 sequence: CASRPRGTGENGYTF. Written as DNA, the CDR3 is TGTGCCAGCAGGCCTCGGGGGACAGGGGAGAATGGCTACACCTTC.

The chain has TRBV7-9 and TRBJ1-1; TRBD1 matches at 7 bases. Trimming removed 4 bases from V and 1 base from J; junction bases left unmatched: 12. The CDR3 spans 17 residues. Germline V lookup: CDR1 SEHNR, CDR2 FQNEAQ (reference sequence). The CDR3 loop is CASSSTRRAGGNTEAFF. CDR3 DNA: TGTGCCAGCAGCTCGACACGCCGCGCAGGGGGGAACACTGAAGCTTTCTTT.

The V and J genes are TRBV7-2 and TRBJ2-5; 10 bases map to TRBD1. CDR3 length: 15 amino acids. Losses at the gene ends were 5 bases for V and 4 bases for J; bases not matched to a gene: 7. Germline V gene lookup returns CDR1 SGHTA and CDR2 FQGNSA. CDR3: CASSPGTGAGETQYF. CDR3 in DNA: TGTGCCAGCAGCCCTGGGACAGGGGCAGGAGAGACCCAGTACTTC.

CDR3 residues: CASSLDPGEGDTQYF. In DNA form, the CDR3 reads TGTGCCAGCAGCTTAGATCCGGGGGAGGGGGATACGCAGTATTTT. V and J are TRBV11-2 and TRBJ2-3, with TRBD2 matching over 7 bases. In germline, CDR1 is SGHAT, CDR2 FQNNGV. The junction had 6 bases not matched to a gene; V was cut back by 0 bases and J by 6 bases. The CDR3 contains 15 residues.

The CDR3 DNA is TGTGCCAGCGGCGGACAGGGCTACGAGCAGTACTTC. Translating it yields CASGGQGYEQYF. V is TRBV2 and J is TRBJ2-7; TRBD1 aligns across 8 bases. From germline, CDR1 is SNHLY and CDR2 FYNNEI. CDR3 length: 12 amino acids. V lost 8 bases to trimming and J lost 3 bases; unmatched junction nucleotides: 3.

The chain recombines TRBV7-2 with TRBJ2-3, with D possibly being TRBD1 (7 bases). V dropped 4 bases and J dropped 5 bases, with 13 bases sitting between them. CDR1 is SGHTA and CDR2 is FQGNSA in the germline V gene. This CDR3 has 14 residues. The chain's CDR3 is CASSSYRGGDTQYF. The CDR3 DNA sequence: TGTGCCAGCAGCTCTTACAGGGGAGGAGATACGCAGTATTTT.

This chain connects TRBV11-3 to TRBJ2-7; TRBD2 matches at 7 bases. V trimming: 0 bases; J trimming: 7 bases; junction bases outside the gene matches: 3. This CDR3 is 13 amino acids long. The germline V gene has CDR1 SGHNT and CDR2 YENEEA. CDR3: CASSLEQGGEQYF. In DNA, the CDR3 is TGTGCCAGCAGCTTAGAGCAGGGAGGGGAGCAGTACTTC.

The rearrangement uses TRBV18 and TRBJ1-3, with TRBD1 identical over 9 bases. The CDR3 contains 17 residues. CDR1 KGHSH and CDR2 LQKENI come from the germline V gene. V was clipped by 0 bases and J by 4 bases; unmatched bases: 7. CDR3 region: CASSPPGTGNSGNTIYF. As DNA, the CDR3 is TGTGCCAGCTCACCACCGGGGACAGGGAATTCCGGAAACACCATATATTTT. The entire variable domain, with the rest obtained from reference TRBV18 and TRBJ1-3, is as follows: NAGVMQNPRHLVRRRGQEARLRCSPMKGHSHVYWYRQLPEEGLKFMVYLQKENIIDESGMPKERFSAEFPKEGPSILRIQQVVRGDSAAYFCASSPPGTGNSGNTIYFGEGSWLTVV.

The rearrangement joins TRBV9 to TRBJ2-5, with 7 bases aligning to TRBD1. The germline gives CDR1 SGDLS, CDR2 YYNGEE. This CDR3 spans 14 amino acids. The V segment lost 4 bases and the J segment 5 bases; nucleotides outside the gene matches: 8. CDR3 sequence reads: CASSPRQGRETQYF. In DNA, the CDR3 is TGTGCCAGCAGCCCGCGACAGGGAAGGGAGACCCAGTACTTC.

This clone has just a few counts. The chain couples TRBV28 to TRBJ1-3; 11 nucleotides line up with TRBD1. The length of the CDR3 is 15 residues. The germline V gene has CDR1 MDHEN and CDR2 SYDVKM. V dropped 6 bases and J dropped 2; count of bases not matched to a gene: 3. The CDR3 DNA sequence: TGTGCCAGCAGACTGGGACAGGGGGCTGGAAACACCATATATTTT. Its translation: CASRLGQGAGNTIYF.

This chain uses TRBV10-3 with TRBJ1-1; weak D call: TRBD1 (5 bases). From germline, CDR1 is ENHRY and CDR2 SYGVKD. The CDR3 is 14 residues long. Trimming removed 6 bases at V and 0 bases at J, with 11 bases between. The CDR3 nucleotides are TGTGCCATCAGCCAGGAGGGGCTGAACACTGAAGCTTTCTTT. It is translated as CAISQEGLNTEAFF.

This sequence joins TRBV27 and TRBJ1-4, with 10 bases fitting TRBD1. There are 17 residues in the CDR3. Germline-derived CDR1 and CDR2 are MNHEY and SMNVEV (reference sequence). The V gene end was trimmed by 6 bases and the J gene end by 3 bases; junction bases not matched to a gene: 10. The CDR3 sequence: CASSRQGAWRANEKLFF. In nucleotides, the CDR3 is TGTGCCAGCAGCCGACAGGGGGCTTGGAGGGCTAATGAAAAACTGTTTTTT.

This rearrangement joins TRBV6-5 to TRBJ2-2; 8 bases map to TRBD2. Per the germline V gene, CDR1 is MNHEY and CDR2 is SVGAGI. The trim removed 7 bases at V and 13 bases at J, leaving 14 bases unmatched. CDR3 length: 14 amino acids. The CDR3 region has the DNA TGTGCCAGCACTCCCAGCGGGGGCCCGTCGGGGCTGTTTTTT. Protein product: CASTPSGGPSGLFF.

The chain links TRBV19 to TRBJ2-2; TRBD1 matches at 9 bases. The CDR3 sequence is 14 residues long. The V gene's germline CDR1 is LNHDA and CDR2 SQIVND (reference sequence). V was pared by 8 bases and J by 2 bases, with 3 bases of the junction left unmatched. The DNA for the CDR3 is TGTGCCAGTTGGGACAGGGAAAACACCGGGGAGCTGTTTTTT. Translated, it gives CASWDRENTGELFF.

This clone was found once. This chain uses TRBV7-9 with TRBJ2-1, with D unclear. V was cut by 3 bases and J by 10 bases, with 10 bases left in between. The CDR3 spans 12 residues. Germline V gene lookup returns CDR1 SEHNR and CDR2 FQNEAQ (reference sequence). The CDR3 here is CASSLTPGEQFF. The CDR3 region has the DNA TGTGCCAGCAGCTTGACCCCCGGGGAGCAGTTCTTC.

The gene calls are TRBV7-2 and TRBJ1-1; 8 bases are a match to TRBD1. Germline trimming cut 5 bases from V and 0 bases from J; bases unmatched to any gene: 11. This CDR3 has 17 amino acids. Looked up from germline, CDR1 is SGHTA and CDR2 is FQGNSA. CDR3 in amino acids: CASSPDRARGMNTEAFF. As DNA, the CDR3 is TGTGCCAGCAGCCCGGACAGGGCTAGAGGGATGAACACTGAAGCTTTCTTT.

This sequence joins TRBV5-4 and TRBJ2-3; 7 bases fit TRBD1. V shed 0 bases and J 5 bases; nucleotides not matched to a gene: 6. CDR1 and CDR2 from the germline V gene are SGHNT and YYREEE (reference sequence). CDR3 size: 15 residues. CDR3 sequence: CASSLATYRGDTQYF. CDR3 nucleotide sequence: TGTGCCAGCAGCTTGGCCACCTACAGGGGAGATACGCAGTATTTT.

This CDR3 is CATSGQTGGAGETQYF. The CDR3 nucleotides are TGTGCCACCAGCGGCCAGACAGGGGGCGCGGGAGAGACCCAGTACTTC. This rearrangement joins TRBV15 to TRBJ2-5, with 10 bases that match TRBD1. The CDR3 is 16 amino acids. From germline, CDR1 is LNHNV and CDR2 YYDKDF (reference sequence). Trimming removed 5 bases from V and 4 bases from J; junction bases left unmatched: 10.

The sample holds a few counts of this clone. This chain links TRBV4-3 with TRBJ2-3; TRBD2 is a possible D gene (5 bases). Germline V gene lookup returns CDR1 LGHNA and CDR2 YSLEER. This CDR3 is 14 amino acids long. V was trimmed by 1 base and J by 3 bases, leaving 8 bases between them. CDR3 sequence reads: CASSQVEGTDTQYF. In nucleotides, the CDR3 is TGCGCCAGCAGCCAAGTAGAGGGTACAGATACGCAGTATTTT.

This clone came up a few times. The same CDR3 arises from other DNA sequences in this sample as well. V gene TRBV6-5 combines with J gene TRBJ2-2; 8 bases are a match to TRBD1. Losses at the gene ends were 6 bases for V and 4 bases for J; bases not matched to a gene: 4. The germline V gene encodes CDR1 MNHEY and CDR2 SVGAGI. The CDR3 loop spans 14 amino acids. This CDR3 is CASRSDRVTGELFF. CDR3 coding DNA: TGTGCCAGCAGATCGGACAGGGTCACCGGGGAGCTGTTTTTT.